The entry below gives a single TCR beta chain sequence along with its context. As yet, its antigen is unknown. The record originates from a study of CD4 T cells in relation to SARS-CoV-2 and coronaviruses. General study results and limits: This crossreactivity analysis covered spike protein alone, no other viral proteins.

Profiled with immunoSEQ multiplex PCR; TCRdb holds only in-frame clones, not every one. The sample records around 28,000 clones, about 70% being singletons. Germline V gene data show CDR1 as MDHEN and CDR2 as SYDVKM. The CDR3 totals 17 residues. V lost 7 bases, J lost 5 bases, and 16 bases stayed unmatched. For 10 days, about 9.9 x 10^4 sorted CD4+ cells grew with T cell-depleted PBMCs and CEF. Sequencing was performed on memory CD4+ T cells from PBMCs, cultured in vitro. This rearrangement joins TRBV28 to TRBJ1-5; 8 bases align to TRBD1. The receptor comes from an adult with COVID-19. CDR3 protein: CASTSSRTGNPDQPQHF. The CDR3 region has the DNA TGTGCCAGCACCTCCTCTCGGACAGGGAATCCGGATCAGCCCCAGCATTTT. Filled out from reference TRBV28 and TRBJ1-5, the complete variable domain reads DVKVTQSSRYLVKRTGEKVFLECVQDMDHENMFWYRQDPGLGLRLIYFSYDVKMKEKGDIPEGYSVSREKKERFSLILESASTNQTSMYLCASTSSRTGNPDQPQHFGDGTRLSIL.